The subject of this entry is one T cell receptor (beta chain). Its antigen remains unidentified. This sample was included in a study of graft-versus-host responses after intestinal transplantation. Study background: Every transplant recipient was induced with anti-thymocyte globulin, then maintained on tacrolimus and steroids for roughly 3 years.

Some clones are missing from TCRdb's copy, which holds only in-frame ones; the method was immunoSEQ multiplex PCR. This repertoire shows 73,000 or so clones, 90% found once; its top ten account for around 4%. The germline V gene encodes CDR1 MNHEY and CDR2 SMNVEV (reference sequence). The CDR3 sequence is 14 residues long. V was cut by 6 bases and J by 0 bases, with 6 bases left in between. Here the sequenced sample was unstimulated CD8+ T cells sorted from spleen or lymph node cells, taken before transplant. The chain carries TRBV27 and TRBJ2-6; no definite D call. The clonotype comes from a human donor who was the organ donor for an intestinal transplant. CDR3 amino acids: CASSLSSGANVLTF. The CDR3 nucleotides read TGTGCCAGCAGCCTCAGCTCTGGGGCCAACGTCCTGACTTTC.